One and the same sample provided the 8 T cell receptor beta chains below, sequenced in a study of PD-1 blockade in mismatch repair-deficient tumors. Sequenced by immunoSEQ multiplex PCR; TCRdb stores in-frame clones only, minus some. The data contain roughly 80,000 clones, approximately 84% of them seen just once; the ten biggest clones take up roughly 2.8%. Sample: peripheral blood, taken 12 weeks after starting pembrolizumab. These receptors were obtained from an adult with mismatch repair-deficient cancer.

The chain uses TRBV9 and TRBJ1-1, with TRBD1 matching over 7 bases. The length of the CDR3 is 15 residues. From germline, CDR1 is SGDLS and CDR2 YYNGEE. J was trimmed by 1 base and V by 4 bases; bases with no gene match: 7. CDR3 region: CASSPTGQPNTEAFF. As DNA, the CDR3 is TGTGCCAGCAGCCCGACGGGACAGCCGAACACTGAAGCTTTCTTT.

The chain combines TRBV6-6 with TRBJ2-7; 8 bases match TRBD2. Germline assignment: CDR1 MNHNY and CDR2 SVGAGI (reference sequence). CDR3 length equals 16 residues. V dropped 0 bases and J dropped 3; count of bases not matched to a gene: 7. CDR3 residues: CASSYSGSGRDYEQYF. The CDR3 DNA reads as TGTGCCAGCAGTTACTCGGGGAGCGGGAGAGACTACGAGCAGTACTTC.

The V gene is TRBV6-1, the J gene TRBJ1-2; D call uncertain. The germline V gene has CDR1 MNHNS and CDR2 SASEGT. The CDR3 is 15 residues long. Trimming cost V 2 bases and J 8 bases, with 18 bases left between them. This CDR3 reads CASSETPGPSYGYTF. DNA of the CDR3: TGTGCCAGCAGTGAAACCCCGGGTCCATCCTACGGCTACACCTTC.

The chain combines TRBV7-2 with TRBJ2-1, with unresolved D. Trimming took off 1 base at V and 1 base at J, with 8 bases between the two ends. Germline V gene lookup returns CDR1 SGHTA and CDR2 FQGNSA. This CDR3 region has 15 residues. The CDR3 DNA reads TGTGCCAGCAGCTTAGATCTGCTATCCTACAATGAGCAGTTCTTC. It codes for CASSLDLLSYNEQFF.

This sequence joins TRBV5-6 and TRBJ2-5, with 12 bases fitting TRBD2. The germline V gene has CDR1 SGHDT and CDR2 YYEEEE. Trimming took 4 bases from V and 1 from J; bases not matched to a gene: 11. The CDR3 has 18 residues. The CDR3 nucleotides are TGTGCCAGCAGCCGACGGACTAGCGGGATCAGTGTCCAAGAGACCCAGTACTTC. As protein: CASSRRTSGISVQETQYF.

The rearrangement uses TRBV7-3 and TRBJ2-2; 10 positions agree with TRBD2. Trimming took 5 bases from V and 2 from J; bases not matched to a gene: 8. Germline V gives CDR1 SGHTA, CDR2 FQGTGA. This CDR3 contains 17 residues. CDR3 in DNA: TGTGCCAGCAGCACCAGACTAGCGGGCGACAACACCGGGGAGCTGTTTTTT. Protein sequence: CASSTRLAGDNTGELFF.

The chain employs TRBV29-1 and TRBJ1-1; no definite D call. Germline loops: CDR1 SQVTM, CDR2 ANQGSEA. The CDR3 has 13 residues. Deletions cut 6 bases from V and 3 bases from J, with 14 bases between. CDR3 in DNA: TGCAGCGTACTGGGGATGGGTGACACTGAAGCTTTCTTT. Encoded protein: CSVLGMGDTEAFF.

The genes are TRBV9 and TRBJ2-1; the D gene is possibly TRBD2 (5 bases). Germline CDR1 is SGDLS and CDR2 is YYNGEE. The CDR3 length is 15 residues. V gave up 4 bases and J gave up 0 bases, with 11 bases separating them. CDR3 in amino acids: CASSPLGSSYNEQFF. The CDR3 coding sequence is TGTGCCAGCAGCCCTCTAGGGAGCTCCTACAATGAGCAGTTCTTC.